This T cell receptor beta chain originates from a study of shared clonotypes between healthy human individuals. To note about this clone: This same CDR3 is encoded by further DNA sequences in the sample.

Sequencing used immunoSEQ multiplex PCR; TCRdb keeps in-frame clones, though not all of them. There are hundreds of thousands of clones in the sample; almost 97% occur only once, and 0.057% lies in the top ten. The sequencing input was naive CD4+ T cells sorted from blood. Indicated subset: CD45RA+ positively selected. This TCR was sampled from a woman in her twenties or thirties in good health.

The DNA of the CDR3 is TGCGCCAGCAGCCAAACCCCCCGGGAGTCAACGGGGGAGCAGTACTTC. Its translation: CASSQTPRESTGEQYF. This chain links TRBV4-1 with TRBJ2-7; maybe TRBD2 (6 bases). Germline V gene sequence: CDR1 MGHRA, CDR2 YSYEKL. The CDR3 contains 16 residues. Trimming took 2 bases from V and 7 from J, leaving 21 bases between them.